This TCR beta chain was profiled in a study of blood T cells in healthy people across ages. Study-wide findings and caveats: PBMC samples, being unsorted, prevented any conclusive comparison of naive and antigen-experienced cells. With age, beta diversity per million T cells declined roughly linearly, significantly by over 35. Fewer expanded clones and more diversity marked long-lived versus aged donors.

A second PCR, run for about 7 to 11 cycles, used a sample-barcoded 5' primer plus a J-beta primer mix. A minimum of 2.5 million CDR3-containing paired-end reads was obtained for each sample. TCRdb recomputed calls from the 5' RACE reads with MiXCR, one row per CDR3 protein. The sample lists fewer than 750,000 distinct CDR3 sequences, 40% to 50% occurring once. The CDR3 loop spans 14 amino acids. Per germline, CDR1 MDHEN and CDR2 SYDVKM. V gave up 7 bases and J gave up 5 bases; unmatched junction bases: 11. Details on this clonotype: The antigen remains undetermined.

The origin of this receptor is a man at least 80 years old in good health. The rearrangement links TRBV28 to TRBJ2-7; TRBD2 agrees at 7 bases. The sequenced sample was blood. DNA of the CDR3: TGTGCCAGCACCCCGGGAGGCGTCTCGGACGAGCAGTACTTC. Its translation is CASTPGGVSDEQYF.